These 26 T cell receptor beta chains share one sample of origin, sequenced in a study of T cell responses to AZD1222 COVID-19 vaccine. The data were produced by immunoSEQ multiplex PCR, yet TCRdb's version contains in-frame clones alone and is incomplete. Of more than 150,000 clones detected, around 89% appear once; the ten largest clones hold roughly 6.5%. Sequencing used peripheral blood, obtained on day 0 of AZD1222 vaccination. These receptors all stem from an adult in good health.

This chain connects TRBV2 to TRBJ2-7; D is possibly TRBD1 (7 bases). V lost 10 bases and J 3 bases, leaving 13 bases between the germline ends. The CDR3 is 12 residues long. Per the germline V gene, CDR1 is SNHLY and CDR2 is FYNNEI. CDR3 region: CATIRGDYEQYF. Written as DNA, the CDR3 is TGTGCCACGATCAGGGGGGACTACGAGCAGTACTTC.

The CDR3 nucleotides read TGTGCCAGCAGTGACTTTGGAAGGGGGGGTCCTAGCACAGATACGCAGTATTTT. This translates into CASSDFGRGGPSTDTQYF. The V gene is TRBV6-4, the J gene TRBJ2-3; D perhaps matches TRBD2 (7 bases). CDR3 length equals 18 residues. Germline CDR1 is MRHNA and CDR2 is SNTAGT. The V end was cut by 1 base, the J end by 0 bases, with 17 bases between.

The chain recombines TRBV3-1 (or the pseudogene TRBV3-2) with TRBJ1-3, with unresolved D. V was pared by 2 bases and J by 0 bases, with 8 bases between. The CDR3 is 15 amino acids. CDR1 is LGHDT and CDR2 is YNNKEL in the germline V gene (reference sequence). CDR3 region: CASSQLRSSGNTIYF. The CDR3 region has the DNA TGTGCCAGCAGCCAACTCCGCTCCTCTGGAAACACCATATATTTT.

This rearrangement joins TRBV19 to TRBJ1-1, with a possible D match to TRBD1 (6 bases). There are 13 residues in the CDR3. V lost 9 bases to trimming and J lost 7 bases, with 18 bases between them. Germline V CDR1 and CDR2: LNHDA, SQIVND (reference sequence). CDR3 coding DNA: TGTGCCAGCAAGAACAGGGAATCGAATGAAGCTTTCTTT. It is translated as CASKNRESNEAFF.

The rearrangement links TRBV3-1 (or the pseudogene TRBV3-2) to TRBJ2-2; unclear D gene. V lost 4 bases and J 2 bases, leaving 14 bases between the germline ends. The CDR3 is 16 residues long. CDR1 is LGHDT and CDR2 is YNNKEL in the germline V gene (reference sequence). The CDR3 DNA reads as TGTGCCAGCAGCCTACACACTACCGTAAACACCGGGGAGCTGTTTTTT. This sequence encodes CASSLHTTVNTGELFF.

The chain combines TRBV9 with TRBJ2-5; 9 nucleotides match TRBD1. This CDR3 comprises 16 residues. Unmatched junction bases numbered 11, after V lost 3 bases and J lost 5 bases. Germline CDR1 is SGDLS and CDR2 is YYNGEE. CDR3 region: CASSAMGQGREETQYF. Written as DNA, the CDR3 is TGTGCCAGCAGCGCCATGGGACAGGGAAGGGAGGAGACCCAGTACTTC. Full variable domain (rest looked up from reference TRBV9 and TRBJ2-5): DSGVTQTPKHLITATGQRVTLRCSPRSGDLSVYWYQQSLDQGLQFLIQYYNGEERAKGNILERFSAQQFPDLHSELNLSSLELGDSALYFCASSAMGQGREETQYFGPGTRLLVL.

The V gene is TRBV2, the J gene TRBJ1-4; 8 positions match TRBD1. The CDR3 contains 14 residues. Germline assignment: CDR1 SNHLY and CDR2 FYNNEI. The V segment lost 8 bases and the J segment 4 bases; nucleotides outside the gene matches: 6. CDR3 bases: TGTGCCAGCGGGGGGACAGGAGGTAATGAAAAACTGTTTTTT. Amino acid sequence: CASGGTGGNEKLFF. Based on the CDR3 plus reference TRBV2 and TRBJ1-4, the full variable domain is EPEVTQTPSHQVTQMGQEVILRCVPISNHLYFYWYRQILGQKVEFLVSFYNNEISEKSEIFDDQFSVERPDGSNFTLKIRSTKLEDSAMYFCASGGTGGNEKLFFGSGTQLSVL.

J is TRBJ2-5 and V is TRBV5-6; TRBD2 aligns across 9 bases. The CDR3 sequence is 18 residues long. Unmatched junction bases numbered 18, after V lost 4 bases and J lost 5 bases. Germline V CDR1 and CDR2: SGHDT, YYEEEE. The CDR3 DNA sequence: TGTGCCAGCAGCAGTACAGGTAGTACCGGGACTAGCCGGGAGACCCAGTACTTC. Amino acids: CASSSTGSTGTSRETQYF.

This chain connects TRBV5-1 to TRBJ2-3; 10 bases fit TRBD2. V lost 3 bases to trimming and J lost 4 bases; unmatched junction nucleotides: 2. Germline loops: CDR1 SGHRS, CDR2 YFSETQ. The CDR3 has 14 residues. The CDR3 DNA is TGCGCCAGCAGCTCTAGCGGGGGCGCAGATACGCAGTATTTT. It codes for CASSSSGGADTQYF.

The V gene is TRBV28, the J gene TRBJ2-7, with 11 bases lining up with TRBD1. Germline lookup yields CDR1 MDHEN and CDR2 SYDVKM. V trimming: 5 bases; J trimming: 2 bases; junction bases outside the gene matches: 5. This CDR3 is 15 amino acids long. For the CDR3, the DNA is TGTGCCAGCAGTCTGCCGGGACAGGGGGCCTACGAGCAGTACTTC. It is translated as CASSLPGQGAYEQYF.

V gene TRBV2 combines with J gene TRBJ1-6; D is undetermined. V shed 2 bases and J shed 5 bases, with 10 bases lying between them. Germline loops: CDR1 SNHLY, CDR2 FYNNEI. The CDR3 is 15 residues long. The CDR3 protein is CASSELAVNNSPLHF. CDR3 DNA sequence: TGTGCCAGCAGTGAATTGGCAGTCAATAATTCACCCCTCCACTTT.

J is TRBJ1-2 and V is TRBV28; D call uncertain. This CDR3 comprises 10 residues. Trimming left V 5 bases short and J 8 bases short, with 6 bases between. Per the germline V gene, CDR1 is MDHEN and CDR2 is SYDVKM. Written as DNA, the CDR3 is TGTGCCAGCAGTGAGGAGGGCTACACCTTC. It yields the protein CASSEEGYTF.

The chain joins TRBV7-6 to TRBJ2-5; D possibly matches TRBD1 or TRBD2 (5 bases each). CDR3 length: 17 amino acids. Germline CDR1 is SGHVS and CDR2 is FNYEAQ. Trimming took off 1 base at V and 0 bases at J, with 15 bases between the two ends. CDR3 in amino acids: CASSLERRGTYQETQYF. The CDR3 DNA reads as TGTGCCAGCAGCTTAGAACGAAGAGGGACGTACCAAGAGACCCAGTACTTC.

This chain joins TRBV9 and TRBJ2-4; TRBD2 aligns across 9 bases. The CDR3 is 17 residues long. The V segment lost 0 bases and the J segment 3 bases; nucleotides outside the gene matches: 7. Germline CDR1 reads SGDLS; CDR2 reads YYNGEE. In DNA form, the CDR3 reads TGTGCCAGCAGCGTAGTAGCTAGCGGGAAGGGCAAAAACATTCAGTACTTC. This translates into CASSVVASGKGKNIQYF.

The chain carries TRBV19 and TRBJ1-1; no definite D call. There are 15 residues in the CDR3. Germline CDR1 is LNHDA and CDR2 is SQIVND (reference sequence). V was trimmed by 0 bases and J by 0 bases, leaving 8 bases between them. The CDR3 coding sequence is TGTGCCAGTAGTATAGATCGATACATGAACACTGAAGCTTTCTTT. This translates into CASSIDRYMNTEAFF.

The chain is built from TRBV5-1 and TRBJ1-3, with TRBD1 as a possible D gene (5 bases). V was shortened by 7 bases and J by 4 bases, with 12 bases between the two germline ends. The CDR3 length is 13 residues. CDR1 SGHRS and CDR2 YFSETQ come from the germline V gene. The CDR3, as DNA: TGCGCCAGCCAGGACATGGCCGGAAACACCATATATTTT. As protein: CASQDMAGNTIYF.

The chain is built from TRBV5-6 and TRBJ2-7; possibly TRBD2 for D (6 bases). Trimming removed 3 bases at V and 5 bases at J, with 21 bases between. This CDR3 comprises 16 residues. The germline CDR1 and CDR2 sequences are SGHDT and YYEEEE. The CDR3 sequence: CASSWRDGGRRDEQYF. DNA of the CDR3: TGTGCCAGCAGCTGGAGGGACGGTGGCCGGAGGGACGAGCAGTACTTC.

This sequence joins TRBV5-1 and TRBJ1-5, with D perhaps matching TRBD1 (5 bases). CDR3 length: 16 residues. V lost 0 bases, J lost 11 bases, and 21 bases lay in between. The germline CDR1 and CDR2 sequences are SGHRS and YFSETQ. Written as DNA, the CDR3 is TGCGCCAGCAGCTTGGGCCCCGGGACGGCTAGTAGGTCCCAGCATTTT. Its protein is CASSLGPGTASRSQHF.

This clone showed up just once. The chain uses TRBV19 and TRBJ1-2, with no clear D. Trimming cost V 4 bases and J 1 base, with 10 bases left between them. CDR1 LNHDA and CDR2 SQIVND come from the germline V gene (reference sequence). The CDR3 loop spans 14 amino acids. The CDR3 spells CASSTTIVNYGYTF. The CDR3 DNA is TGTGCCAGTAGTACGACCATTGTTAACTATGGCTACACCTTC.

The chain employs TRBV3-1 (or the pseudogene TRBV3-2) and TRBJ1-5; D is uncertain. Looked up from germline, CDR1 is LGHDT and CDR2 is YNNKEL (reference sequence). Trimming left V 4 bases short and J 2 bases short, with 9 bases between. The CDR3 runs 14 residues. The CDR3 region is CASSRAVGNQPQHF. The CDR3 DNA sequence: TGTGCCAGCAGCCGAGCAGTTGGCAATCAGCCCCAGCATTTT.

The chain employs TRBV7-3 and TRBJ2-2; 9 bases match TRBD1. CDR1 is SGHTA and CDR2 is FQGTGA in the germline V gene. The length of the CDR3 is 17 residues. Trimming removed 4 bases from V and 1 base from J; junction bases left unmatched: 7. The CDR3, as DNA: TGTGCCAGCAGCTCGCGGACAGGGGATAGGAACACCGGGGAGCTGTTTTTT. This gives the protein CASSSRTGDRNTGELFF.

DNA for the CDR3: TGCGCCAGCAGCTTGGAGTCTAGCGGGAGTTCCACAGATACGCAGTATTTT. Translated, it gives CASSLESSGSSTDTQYF. This rearrangement joins TRBV5-1 to TRBJ2-3, with 10 bases matching TRBD2. The V and J ends lost 0 bases and 2 bases, in that order; junction bases with no gene match: 6. This CDR3 spans 17 amino acids. Germline V lookup: CDR1 SGHRS, CDR2 YFSETQ.

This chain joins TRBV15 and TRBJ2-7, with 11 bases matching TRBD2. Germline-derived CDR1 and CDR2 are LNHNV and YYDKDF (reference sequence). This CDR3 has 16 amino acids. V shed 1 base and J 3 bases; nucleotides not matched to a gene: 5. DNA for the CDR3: TGTGCCACCAGCAGAGGAGGGACTAGCGGTCGCTACGAGCAGTACTTC. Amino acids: CATSRGGTSGRYEQYF.

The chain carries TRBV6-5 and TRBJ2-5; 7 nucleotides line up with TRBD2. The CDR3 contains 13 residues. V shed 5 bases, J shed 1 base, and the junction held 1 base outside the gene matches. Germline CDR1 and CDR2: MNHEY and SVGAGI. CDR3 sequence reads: CASSRLAQETQYF. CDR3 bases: TGTGCCAGCAGTCGACTAGCCCAAGAGACCCAGTACTTC.

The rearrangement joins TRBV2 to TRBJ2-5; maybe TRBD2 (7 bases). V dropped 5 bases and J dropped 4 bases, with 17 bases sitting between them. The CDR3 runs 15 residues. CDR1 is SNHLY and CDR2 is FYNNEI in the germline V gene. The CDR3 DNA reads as TGTGCCAGCAGTCGCCCGACAGGCGGGAGAGAGACCCAGTACTTC. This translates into CASSRPTGGRETQYF. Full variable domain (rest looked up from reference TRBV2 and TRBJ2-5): EPEVTQTPSHQVTQMGQEVILRCVPISNHLYFYWYRQILGQKVEFLVSFYNNEISEKSEIFDDQFSVERPDGSNFTLKIRSTKLEDSAMYFCASSRPTGGRETQYFGPGTRLLVL.

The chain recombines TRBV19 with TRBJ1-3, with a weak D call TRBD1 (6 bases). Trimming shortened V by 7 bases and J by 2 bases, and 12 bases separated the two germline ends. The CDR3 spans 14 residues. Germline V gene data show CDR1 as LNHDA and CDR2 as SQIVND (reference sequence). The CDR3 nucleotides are TGTGCCAGTAAGCCGGGACAAACTGGAAACACCATATATTTT. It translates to CASKPGQTGNTIYF. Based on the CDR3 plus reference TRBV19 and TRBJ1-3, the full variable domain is DGGITQSPKYLFRKEGQNVTLSCEQNLNHDAMYWYRQDPGQGLRLIYYSQIVNDFQKGDIAEGYSVSREKKESFPLTVTSAQKNPTAFYLCASKPGQTGNTIYFGEGSWLTVV.